A single T cell receptor beta chain is shown here with its context. Generated by immunoSEQ multiplex PCR, the TCRdb table keeps only in-frame clones and is missing some. The sample contains around 71,000 clones, 92% of which appear only once. The sample originates from a study of technical replicates of blood from a handful of donors. CDR3 length equals 14 residues. The germline V gene encodes CDR1 LGHNA and CDR2 YSLEER. The germline V and J ends were trimmed by 6 bases and 6 bases, with 14 bases remaining between them. The specimen was T cells isolated from PBMCs. The clonotype was recovered from a human donor in good health. V usage is TRBV4-3 and J usage is TRBJ2-2, with D maybe TRBD2 (5 bases). CDR3 nucleotide sequence: TGCGCCAGCAGGAGTGGGCTAGCCGCCGGGGAGCTGTTTTTT. Amino acid sequence: CASRSGLAAGELFF.